This T cell receptor beta chain came from a study of CD8+ T cells in alopecia areata. Study-wide context: Tofacitinib was taken orally by treated patients, and the dose was 5 to 10 mg twice daily.

Described treatment: oral pan-JAK inhibitor, 5-10 mg twice daily. Punch biopsies of lesional scalp, plus peripheral blood, were taken from alopecia areata patients. Investigators sorted PBMCs to obtain both CD4+ and CD8+ T cells. This clone occurred a few times. Its matching antigen is unknown. Study findings and constraints: Higher clonality than in normal scalp was seen in lesional scalp, especially alopecia totalis/universalis.

The authors extracted RNA and reverse transcribed it into cDNA as the sequencing template. Assay: immunoSEQ multiplex PCR; the TCRdb copy retains only in-frame clones and omits some. The sample gives about 180,000 clones, about 53% of which show up once; less than 14% is in the top ten. Here the sequenced sample was CD8+ T cells sorted from blood, taken at week 24, from a patient treated with tofacitinib. This receptor was obtained from a human donor with alopecia areata.

DNA for the CDR3: TGTGCCATCAGTGAGAAACACAGGGGCAATTCACCCCTCCACTTT. As protein: CAISEKHRGNSPLHF. The chain couples TRBV10-3 to TRBJ1-6; 7 positions match TRBD1. This CDR3 contains 15 residues. Germline assignment: CDR1 ENHRY and CDR2 SYGVKD. V lost 2 bases and J lost 7; bases outside the gene matches: 5.